The clone carrying this T cell receptor beta chain was seen just once. The sample is drawn from a study of shared clonotypes between healthy human individuals. This table comes from immunoSEQ multiplex PCR, and its TCRdb copy is limited to in-frame clones, with some not included. Seen here are roughly 490,000 clones, around 80% observed once, and the top ten hold approximately 12%. V was clipped by 8 bases and J by 2 bases, with 12 bases between them. This CDR3 has 13 amino acids. The germline gives CDR1 MNHNY, CDR2 SVGAGI (reference sequence). V is TRBV6-6 and J is TRBJ1-2; D possibly corresponds to TRBD1 (5 bases). The specimen sequenced was PBMCs. This TCR came from a woman aged 40 to 55 in good health. Some clones in this sample may be carry-over from other donors' samples. The CDR3 region is CASGAVVNYGYTF. The CDR3, as DNA: TGTGCCAGCGGGGCCGTGGTGAACTATGGCTACACCTTC.